This entry describes one T cell receptor beta chain. This specimen belongs to a study of OX40 agonist ivuxolimab in advanced cancers. The CDR3 length is 13 residues. The ends lost 11 bases at V and 5 bases at J; junction bases unmatched: 8. Germline V CDR1 and CDR2: SGHTA, FQGNSA. The protocol was immunoSEQ multiplex PCR, while the TCRdb copy is restricted to in-frame clones and leaves out a portion. The data hold 70,000 to 100,000 clones, with around 89% observed a single time. Sequences were derived from CD4+ or CD8+ T cells sorted from blood, sampled in a trial of the OX40 agonist ivuxolimab. This sequence joins TRBV7-2 and TRBJ1-2; 10 nucleotides agree with TRBD1. The TCR was taken from an adult with an advanced solid tumor such as melanoma, head and neck, liver or kidney cancer. The CDR3 region has the DNA TGTGCCGGACTAGGGACAGGGGATTATGGCTACACCTTC. Amino acid sequence: CAGLGTGDYGYTF.